This entry lists 9 T cell receptor beta chains sequenced from one sample in a study of cytomegalovirus exposure and HLA in healthy donors. The PCR had 60 Vbeta and 13 Jbeta primers. The repertoire was sequenced with immunoSEQ multiplex PCR; TCRdb's copy has only in-frame clones and lacks some. The sample contains under 150,000 clones, 80% to 85% of which appear only once. The sequencing input was PBMCs. These TCRs come from a boy between 5 and 17 years old in good health and CMV-seronegative.

About this clone: Germline is not matched at one junction end, which may reflect a read error. The CDR3 here is CVSTSGQGDTYNEQFF. The CDR3 coding sequence is TGCGTCAGCACGTCTGGACAGGGGGATACCTACAATGAGCAGTTCTTC. The V gene is TRBV23-1, the J gene TRBJ2-1; 10 bases match TRBD1. TRBV23-1 is annotated as an ORF whose role is uncertain. The CDR3 is 16 residues long.

This clone occurred a few times. The rearrangement links TRBV5-8 to TRBJ1-5, with a possible D match to TRBD1 (5 bases). This CDR3 comprises 14 residues. V lost 6 bases and J 5 bases, leaving 15 bases between the germline ends. CDR1 SGHTS and CDR2 YDEGEE come from the germline V gene. CDR3 nucleotide sequence: TGTGCCAGCACCATACCGGGGGGGGATCAGCCCCAGCATTTT. This sequence encodes CASTIPGGDQPQHF.

The rearrangement links TRBV30 to TRBJ1-2; TRBD1 might be the D (5 bases). Trimming took 2 bases from V and 4 from J, leaving 17 bases between them. CDR1 GTSNPN and CDR2 SVGIG come from the germline V gene (reference sequence). The CDR3 consists of 15 residues. This chain's CDR3 is CAWSSGGWGIYGYTF. In DNA form, the CDR3 reads TGTGCCTGGAGTTCGGGGGGATGGGGGATCTATGGCTACACCTTC.

The chain uses TRBV6-5 and TRBJ1-4; D gene ambiguous. The CDR3 sequence is 15 residues long. Trimming removed 6 bases from V and 7 bases from J, with 18 bases in between. The V gene's germline CDR1 is MNHEY and CDR2 SVGAGI. Here the CDR3 reads CASSPWGGGSEKLFF. CDR3 nucleotides: TGTGCCAGCAGCCCTTGGGGAGGAGGTAGTGAAAAACTGTTTTTT.

The V gene is TRBV5-1, the J gene TRBJ1-2; weak D call: TRBD1 (6 bases). This CDR3 contains 17 residues. Per the germline V gene, CDR1 is SGHRS and CDR2 is YFSETQ. V lost 4 bases to trimming and J lost 4 bases, with 23 bases between them. The CDR3 nucleotides read TGCGCCAGCAGCCCCGAGTTCAGTACAGGGATTCCCTATGGCTACACCTTC. Amino acids: CASSPEFSTGIPYGYTF.

V usage is TRBV19 and J usage is TRBJ1-1, with 8 bases aligning to TRBD1. Trimming cost V 4 bases and J 3 bases; bases outside gene matches: 4. The germline gives CDR1 LNHDA, CDR2 SQIVND (reference sequence). This CDR3 contains 14 residues. CDR3 amino acids: CASSRRTGHTEAFF. For the CDR3, the DNA is TGTGCCAGTAGTAGAAGGACAGGGCACACTGAAGCTTTCTTT.

This clone was detected only a few times. CDR3 amino acids: CATSGRTGAEKLFF. The CDR3, as DNA: TGTGCCACCAGCGGAAGGACAGGGGCGGAAAAACTGTTTTTT. This chain connects TRBV15 to TRBJ1-4, with 9 bases aligning to TRBD1. The junction had 6 bases not matched to a gene; V was cut back by 5 bases and J by 8 bases. The CDR3 length is 14 residues. Germline V gives CDR1 LNHNV, CDR2 YYDKDF (reference sequence).

The chain joins TRBV9 to TRBJ1-2, with TRBD1 identical over 12 bases. Germline loops: CDR1 SGDLS, CDR2 YYNGEE. This CDR3 spans 15 amino acids. V shed 4 bases, J shed 6 bases, and the junction held 7 bases outside the gene matches. The CDR3 DNA is TGTGCCAGCAGCCCGGGGACAGGGGGCATAGATGGCTACACCTTC. This encodes CASSPGTGGIDGYTF.

This chain uses TRBV6-5 with TRBJ1-3; D is ambiguous. V shed 5 bases and J shed 4 bases, with 6 bases lying between them. From germline, CDR1 is MNHEY and CDR2 SVGAGI. The CDR3 consists of 12 residues. CDR3 sequence: CASSHGGNTIYF. The CDR3 nucleotides read TGTGCCAGCAGTCACGGGGGAAACACCATATATTTT.